This TCR beta chain was sequenced during a study of blood T cell repertoires in COVID-19. As for the study in general: The analysed material was cDNA or gDNA that came from T cells, B-cell-depleted T cells, or PBMCs.

V was cut by 3 bases and J by 1 base, with 11 bases left in between. The germline V gene has CDR1 KGHDR and CDR2 SFDVKD. This CDR3 is 15 amino acids long. Original processing notes: Quantification of nucleated cells was approximated via reference gene primer amplification. The table came from immunoSEQ multiplex PCR; TCRdb's copy has only in-frame clones and leaves some out. V, J and clone size are taken as reported in that table, and D and trimming were inferred from the DNA itself. The sample includes some 350,000 clones, 87% of them seen just once. On this clone: Other DNA sequences within the sample encode an identical CDR3.

The TCR sequence derives from a woman under 40 who had recovered from COVID-19. This chain connects TRBV24-1 to TRBJ1-1, with D possibly TRBD1 on 5 matching bases. What was sequenced was PBMCs or T cells enriched from blood (not recorded which). CDR3 DNA sequence: TGTGCCACCAGTGATCCCCGAACAGGGAACACTGAAGCTTTCTTT. Encoded protein: CATSDPRTGNTEAFF.